This TCR beta chain appears in the sequencing data of a study of neurological immune-mediated disorders. TCRdb redid the calling of the 5' RACE reads with MiXCR, one entry per CDR3 protein. The sample contains approximately 66,000 distinct CDR3 sequences, 3.5% to 5% of which appear only once. Study outcomes and limitations: The repertoires of 18 of 34 multiple sclerosis patients fell into one related-CDR3 cluster (a possible signature) under phylogenetic grouping.

Per germline, CDR1 MNHEY and CDR2 SVGAGI. V was cut by 6 bases and J by 1 base, with 12 bases left in between. This CDR3 has 14 residues. This clonotype came up many times. Antigen: not known. The study built unsorted libraries from 2 million PBMCs kept at -80 C. The source is a man aged 25 to 45 with multiple sclerosis. V gene TRBV6-5 combines with J gene TRBJ1-1; D is undetermined. The sample was PBMCs. The CDR3 reads CASSRWGSNTEAFF. The CDR3 DNA reads as TGTGCCAGCAGCCGATGGGGATCGAACACTGAAGCTTTCTTT.